These 24 T cell receptor beta chains originate from one sample sequenced in a study of cytomegalovirus exposure and HLA in healthy donors. The primer mix had 60 Vbeta and 13 Jbeta primers. Some clones are missing from TCRdb's copy, which holds only in-frame ones; the method was immunoSEQ multiplex PCR. The profile shows approximately 130,000 clones, 65% to 90% of them singletons. The sequenced sample consisted of PBMCs. These receptors came from a man aged 18 to 30 in good health and CMV-seronegative.

The chain joins TRBV6-5 to TRBJ2-7, with D possibly being TRBD1 (6 bases). CDR3 length: 15 residues. The germline gives CDR1 MNHEY, CDR2 SVGAGI. V was clipped by 0 bases and J by 0 bases, with 9 bases between them. CDR3 nucleotides: TGTGCCAGCAGTTACTCGAGGGGGAGCTCCTACGAGCAGTACTTC. Protein sequence: CASSYSRGSSYEQYF.

The rearrangement uses TRBV5-4 and TRBJ1-1, with D uncertain. V lost 0 bases and J 7 bases, leaving 13 bases between the germline ends. Germline CDR1 and CDR2: SGHNT and YYREEE (reference sequence). The CDR3 is made up of 14 amino acids. CDR3 nucleotides: TGTGCCAGCAGCTTGGCCCGCGGGAAGGGTGAAGCTTTCTTT. It codes for CASSLARGKGEAFF.

This clone was recorded a few times. The same CDR3 arises from other DNA sequences in this sample as well. The chain has TRBV27 and TRBJ1-5, with no clear D. The germline V gene has CDR1 MNHEY and CDR2 SMNVEV (reference sequence). V shed 3 bases and J shed 1 base, with 7 bases lying between them. The CDR3 consists of 14 residues. The CDR3 here is CASSFRSSNQPQHF. The CDR3 region has the DNA TGTGCCAGCAGTTTCCGGTCGAGCAATCAGCCCCAGCATTTT.

The chain joins TRBV29-1 to TRBJ2-5, with 8 bases aligning to TRBD1. Germline CDR1 SQVTM, CDR2 ANQGSEA. This CDR3 comprises 12 residues. The DNA for the CDR3 is TGCACCGTGGCAGGGGGCAGCGAGACCCAGTACTTC. Its protein product is CTVAGGSETQYF.

This clone was seen once. The chain uses TRBV10-2 and TRBJ1-1; a possible D gene is TRBD1 (6 bases). The V end lost 7 bases, the J end lost 8 bases, and 14 bases lay between the germline ends. Germline CDR1 reads WSHSY; CDR2 reads SAAADI. There are 12 residues in the CDR3. The CDR3 DNA follows: TGCGCCAGCACCACAGGGTCCCTAGAAGCTTTCTTT. It translates to CASTTGSLEAFF.

V gene TRBV2 combines with J gene TRBJ2-4; 7 bases are shared with TRBD1. There are 15 residues in the CDR3. CDR1 is SNHLY, CDR2 FYNNEI, per germline. J gave up 1 base and V 6 bases, and 6 bases lay outside the gene matches. In nucleotides, the CDR3 is TGTGCCAGCAGGCGGACAGGTACCGCCAAAAACATTCAGTACTTC. This sequence encodes CASRRTGTAKNIQYF.

Here the CDR3 DNA reads TGCGCCAGCAGCCGAACGGACAGTGGCAGTGAAAAACTGTTTTTT. Translating it yields CASSRTDSGSEKLFF. J is TRBJ1-4 and V is TRBV4-3; D possibly corresponds to TRBD1 (6 bases). The CDR3 has 15 residues. Deletions cut 4 bases from V and 7 bases from J, with 16 bases between. Per germline, CDR1 LGHNA and CDR2 YSLEER.

V and J are TRBV6-1 and TRBJ1-1; D is possibly TRBD1 (6 bases). The germline V gene encodes CDR1 MNHNS and CDR2 SASEGT. V lost 2 bases and J 4 bases, leaving 17 bases between the germline ends. There are 16 residues in the CDR3. The CDR3: CASSEILIQGPTEAFF. The CDR3 DNA sequence: TGTGCCAGCAGTGAAATTTTGATACAGGGCCCCACTGAAGCTTTCTTT.

The chain carries TRBV7-8 and TRBJ1-2; 7 nucleotides line up with TRBD1. Germline values: CDR1 SGHVS, CDR2 FQNEAQ. V was pared by 2 bases and J by 5 bases, with 5 bases of the junction left unmatched. The CDR3 consists of 14 residues. CDR3 region: CASSLLQGDYGYTF. The CDR3 DNA reads as TGTGCCAGCAGCTTATTGCAGGGGGATTATGGCTACACCTTC.

The V and J genes are TRBV10-3 and TRBJ1-5; 8 nucleotides line up with TRBD1. The CDR3 runs 16 residues. V trimming: 6 bases; J trimming: 1 base; junction bases outside the gene matches: 8. Germline V gene lookup returns CDR1 ENHRY and CDR2 SYGVKD. CDR3 in DNA: TGTGCCATCAGGCCCGACAGGGGAGGGAGCAATCAGCCCCAGCATTTT. Its translation is CAIRPDRGGSNQPQHF.

The chain combines TRBV29-1 with TRBJ1-1, with 7 bases identical to TRBD1. Trimming took 7 bases from V and 1 from J; bases not matched to a gene: 6. There are 13 residues in the CDR3. Germline V gene lookup returns CDR1 SQVTM and CDR2 ANQGSEA. Written as DNA, the CDR3 is TGCAGCGGTTCAACAGGGGCGAACACTGAAGCTTTCTTT. Its translation: CSGSTGANTEAFF.

This clone appeared once. The chain couples TRBV6-6 to TRBJ1-5; D is unclear. Germline CDR1 reads MNHNY; CDR2 reads SVGAGI (reference sequence). The CDR3 covers 15 residues. Trimming removed 3 bases at V and 4 bases at J, with 13 bases between. The CDR3 DNA reads as TGTGCCAGCAGTTATGGGCAGAACCCTAATCAGCCCCAGCATTTT. This sequence encodes CASSYGQNPNQPQHF.

The rearrangement links TRBV7-2 to TRBJ1-5, with 10 positions matching TRBD1. The CDR3 consists of 15 residues. With V trimmed by 7 bases and J by 5 bases, 8 bases remained unmatched. Per germline, CDR1 SGHTA and CDR2 FQGNSA. The CDR3 loop reads CASTPSTGGDQPQHF. The CDR3 nucleotides read TGTGCCAGCACCCCGTCGACAGGGGGCGATCAGCCCCAGCATTTT.

The genes are TRBV19 and TRBJ1-2, with a possible D match to TRBD1 (6 bases). Germline V gene sequence: CDR1 LNHDA, CDR2 SQIVND (reference sequence). This CDR3 spans 16 amino acids. Trimming took off 0 bases at V and 5 bases at J, with 16 bases between the two ends. The CDR3 loop reads CASSIDRARGSYGYTF. CDR3 DNA sequence: TGTGCCAGTAGTATAGATCGGGCCAGGGGATCGTATGGCTACACCTTC.

The chain recombines TRBV4-3 with TRBJ2-7, with D possibly TRBD1 on 6 matching bases. The CDR3 spans 17 residues. V was trimmed by 0 bases and J by 4 bases, leaving 19 bases between them. Germline V gene data show CDR1 as LGHNA and CDR2 as YSLEER. The DNA of the CDR3 is TGCGCCAGCAGCCAAGATCTTATTCAGGGGAAGTGGTACGAGCAGTACTTC. Encoded protein: CASSQDLIQGKWYEQYF.

The gene calls are TRBV6-1 and TRBJ1-6; D gene uncertain. The CDR3 spans 12 residues. Germline CDR1 MNHNS, CDR2 SASEGT. Trimming left V 2 bases short and J 9 bases short, with 5 bases between. DNA for the CDR3: TGTGCCAGCAGTGAATGGAGTTCACCCCTCCACTTT. This translates into CASSEWSSPLHF.

The chain has TRBV4-3 and TRBJ2-5; no definite D call. In germline, CDR1 is LGHNA, CDR2 YSLEER. V lost 0 bases, J lost 5 bases, and 7 bases lay in between. The CDR3 length is 13 residues. The CDR3 DNA reads as TGCGCCAGCAGCCAAGATCGCGCGGAGACCCAGTACTTC. Translation: CASSQDRAETQYF.

The V and J genes are TRBV2 and TRBJ2-7; TRBD1 aligns across 7 bases. The ends lost 10 bases at V and 1 base at J; junction bases unmatched: 7. The CDR3 runs 13 residues. CDR1 and CDR2 (germline): SNHLY, FYNNEI. The CDR3 sequence is CATADRQSYEQYF. The CDR3 bases are TGTGCCACTGCGGACAGGCAATCCTACGAGCAGTACTTC.

A few counts support this clone. The chain recombines TRBV4-3 with TRBJ1-2; 7 bases are shared with TRBD1. The CDR3 is made up of 16 amino acids. The V gene's germline CDR1 is LGHNA and CDR2 YSLEER. V trimming: 3 bases; J trimming: 8 bases; junction bases outside the gene matches: 15. The CDR3: CASSQGGRDRVRGYTF. DNA for the CDR3: TGCGCCAGCAGCCAGGGGGGCCGCGACAGGGTAAGAGGCTACACCTTC.

The chain links TRBV7-8 to TRBJ1-6; D possibly corresponds to TRBD1 (6 bases). CDR1 and CDR2 from the germline V gene are SGHVS and FQNEAQ. This CDR3 is built from 15 residues. Trimming left V 5 bases short and J 7 bases short, with 15 bases between. The CDR3 DNA reads as TGTGCCAGCAGCCCGAGGGGGGGCTTGAATTCACCCCTCCACTTT. This gives the protein CASSPRGGLNSPLHF.

The chain has TRBV30 and TRBJ2-7; D is ambiguous. This CDR3 region has 11 residues. V was pared by 5 bases and J by 6 bases, with 11 bases between. Germline-derived CDR1 and CDR2 are GTSNPN and SVGIG (reference sequence). CDR3 DNA sequence: TGTGCCTGGGGCCCGCCAAGCGAGCAGTACTTC. It encodes CAWGPPSEQYF.

The gene calls are TRBV30 and TRBJ1-1; D is perhaps TRBD1 (5 bases). This CDR3 has 16 amino acids. V was shortened by 4 bases and J by 1 base, with 19 bases between the two germline ends. From germline, CDR1 is GTSNPN and CDR2 SVGIG (reference sequence). The DNA of the CDR3 is TGTGCCTGGAATACTATAGCCGGGACTGCGAACACTGAAGCTTTCTTT. Protein product: CAWNTIAGTANTEAFF. The whole variable domain, remainder taken from reference TRBV30 and TRBJ1-1, is SQTIHQWPATLVQPVGSPLSLECTVEGTSNPNLYWYRQAAGRGLQLLFYSVGIGQISSEVPQNLSASRPQDRQFILSSKKLLLSDSGFYLCAWNTIAGTANTEAFFGQGTRLTVV.

V gene TRBV10-1 combines with J gene TRBJ2-3, with 8 bases aligning to TRBD1. J lost 0 bases, V lost 4 bases, and 9 bases had no gene match. The CDR3 runs to 17 residues. Germline V CDR1 and CDR2: WNHNN, SYGVQD (reference sequence). The CDR3 sequence is CASSGPRGQASTDTQYF. The DNA of the CDR3 is TGCGCCAGCAGTGGCCCCCGGGGACAGGCGAGCACAGATACGCAGTATTTT.

The chain employs TRBV7-2 and TRBJ2-2; possibly TRBD2 for D (5 bases). The germline CDR1 and CDR2 sequences are SGHTA and FQGNSA. The CDR3 has 16 amino acids. Trimming stripped 5 bases from V and 7 bases from J, with 20 bases between. The CDR3 nucleotides are TGTGCCAGCAGCCCCCGGCGAAGCCTACTAGGCGGGGAGCTGTTTTTT. This sequence encodes CASSPRRSLLGGELFF.